Here is one T cell receptor (beta chain) with its context. The CDR3 contains 13 residues. The germline V gene has CDR1 SGHTA and CDR2 FQGNSA. Trimming removed 5 bases at V and 1 base at J, with 6 bases between. This sample is part of a study of blood T cell repertoires in COVID-19. For the study at large: In each case, the material was cDNA or gDNA derived from T cells, B-cell-depleted T cells, or PBMCs.

In the authors' workflow: Reference gene primer amplification yielded estimated nucleated cell counts. Profiled with immunoSEQ multiplex PCR; TCRdb holds only in-frame clones, not every one. The V and J calls and clone size come from that table; D and trimming were worked out from the DNA. The sample holds approximately 280,000 clones; 75% to 85% are singletons and the top ten take 5% to 6.5%. The sequence was obtained from a man over 45 with active or convalescent COVID-19. The gene calls are TRBV7-2 and TRBJ1-3; D gene uncertain. The sequencing input was peripheral blood. The DNA for the CDR3 is TGTGCCAGCAGCCCGGGGTCTGGAAACACCATATATTTT. Encoded protein: CASSPGSGNTIYF.